The entry below describes one T cell receptor (beta chain). Its cognate antigen is unknown. This sample stems from a study of cytomegalovirus exposure and HLA in healthy donors. General study results and limits: Segments of the TCR beta V type were, in most cases, productive about 87% or about 30% of the time in an earlier analysis. Sequencing probably produced one cluster of sequence variants that were highly shared. After further analysis at a later stage, roughly 16,000 TCR beta sequences were associated with HLA alleles at 0.05 false discovery rate. As a later analysis revealed, most CMV-associated TCR beta chains appeared HLA-restricted.

The V gene's germline CDR1 is SQVTM and CDR2 ANQGSEA. The CDR3 is 15 residues long. The V gene lost 6 bases and the J gene lost 3 bases, with 21 bases spanning the gap. Researchers ran the PCR with 60 Vbeta and 13 Jbeta primers. Sequenced by immunoSEQ multiplex PCR; TCRdb stores in-frame clones only, minus some. In the table there are roughly 160,000 clones, about three quarters of which are singletons. The TCR originated in a woman aged 30 to 39 in good health and CMV-seronegative. The chain joins TRBV29-1 to TRBJ2-7; possible D gene TRBD2, 6 bases. Sequenced: PBMCs. CDR3 in DNA: TGCAGCGTCCTACTAGGGACTCTGGGAGACTACGAGCAGTACTTC. This gives the protein CSVLLGTLGDYEQYF.